The 20 T cell receptor beta chains in this list originate from one sample, sequenced in a study of cytomegalovirus exposure and HLA in healthy donors. PCR was performed using 60 Vbeta and 13 Jbeta primers. TCRdb keeps only in-frame clones here, not all; method: immunoSEQ multiplex PCR. The sample gives about 100,000 clones, 80% of which show up once; about 7.3% is in the top ten. Material: PBMCs. These receptor sequences come from a man aged 30-40 years in good health and CMV-seronegative.

V usage is TRBV11-2 and J usage is TRBJ2-7, with D unclear. CDR1 and CDR2 (germline): SGHAT, FQNNGV. The CDR3 loop spans 13 amino acids. The V end was cut by 0 bases, the J end by 4 bases, with 7 bases between. The CDR3 is CASSLDLVYEQYF. CDR3 nucleotides: TGTGCCAGCAGCTTAGATCTCGTGTACGAGCAGTACTTC.

This clone appeared once. The chain joins TRBV19 to TRBJ1-2; perhaps TRBD1 as D (6 bases). Germline CDR1 and CDR2: LNHDA and SQIVND (reference sequence). The CDR3 length is 15 residues. Deletions cut 3 bases from V and 6 bases from J, with 17 bases between. The CDR3 DNA reads TGTGCCAGTAGTATGGGGGCCGGGACGTCTGATGGCTACACCTTC. Its translation is CASSMGAGTSDGYTF.

The chain couples TRBV7-9 to TRBJ2-5, with TRBD1 matching 8 bases. The CDR3 has 13 amino acids. Per the germline V gene, CDR1 is SEHNR and CDR2 is FQNEAQ (reference sequence). J was trimmed by 3 bases and V by 5 bases; bases with no gene match: 2. The CDR3 coding sequence is TGTGCCAGCAGCCCGACAGGGGAAGAGACCCAGTACTTC. Its protein product is CASSPTGEETQYF.

The chain couples TRBV6-5 to TRBJ1-6; D might be TRBD1 (6 bases). This CDR3 is built from 12 residues. Germline CDR1 MNHEY, CDR2 SVGAGI. V was trimmed by 8 bases and J by 7 bases, leaving 9 bases between them. For the CDR3, the DNA is TGTGCCAGCGGACAGACGAATTCACCCCTCCACTTT. Its protein product is CASGQTNSPLHF.

As regards this clone: The same CDR3 can be traced to other DNA sequences in this sample. V usage is TRBV9 and J usage is TRBJ2-7; 12 bases agree with TRBD1. Looked up from germline, CDR1 is SGDLS and CDR2 is YYNGEE. With 2 bases clipped from V and 4 bases from J, the junction kept 1 base outside the gene matches. The CDR3 has 14 amino acids. In DNA, the CDR3 is TGTGCCAGCAGCGTGGGACAGGGGGCTTACGAGCAGTACTTC. Residues: CASSVGQGAYEQYF.

V is TRBV30 and J is TRBJ1-4; D ambiguous. In germline, CDR1 is GTSNPN, CDR2 SVGIG (reference sequence). The V and J ends lost 0 bases and 5 bases respectively, with 7 bases between them. The CDR3 loop spans 13 amino acids. CDR3 residues: CAWSVLRNEKLFF. In DNA, the CDR3 is TGTGCCTGGAGTGTACTCAGGAATGAAAAACTGTTTTTT.

The V call is TRBV5-4, the J call TRBJ1-5; tentatively, D is TRBD1 (6 bases). V was trimmed by 4 bases and J by 0 bases, leaving 20 bases between them. The V gene's germline CDR1 is SGHNT and CDR2 YYREEE (reference sequence). CDR3 length: 18 amino acids. Here the CDR3 reads CASSQGGGGGYSNQPQHF. As DNA, the CDR3 is TGTGCCAGCAGCCAAGGGGGTGGTGGAGGATATAGCAATCAGCCCCAGCATTTT.

This clone was seen more than once but under ten times. This chain links TRBV6-6 with TRBJ1-5; D not certain. This CDR3 contains 15 residues. The V end was cut by 5 bases, the J end by 3 bases, with 14 bases between. Germline loops: CDR1 MNHNY, CDR2 SVGAGI (reference sequence). CDR3 in amino acids: CASSDPGRDNQPQHF. CDR3 coding DNA: TGTGCCAGCAGTGACCCAGGACGGGACAATCAGCCCCAGCATTTT.

The V gene is TRBV25-1, the J gene TRBJ1-2; D ambiguous. The CDR3 spans 14 residues. CDR1 MGHDK and CDR2 SYGVNS come from the germline V gene. The V end was cut by 2 bases, the J end by 6 bases, with 13 bases between. The CDR3 region has the DNA TGTGCCAGCAGTGAAGGATCGGGGAATGATGGCTACACCTTC. Protein product: CASSEGSGNDGYTF.

The chain couples TRBV7-6 to TRBJ2-1, with a weak D call TRBD2 (6 bases). Germline values: CDR1 SGHVS, CDR2 FNYEAQ. This CDR3 comprises 17 residues. The ends were cut back, 1 base at V and 7 bases at J, with 20 bases in the middle. The CDR3 DNA follows: TGTGCCAGCAGCTTAGTCTGGGGCGGGATGGCCGGGAATGAGCAGTTCTTC. Its protein is CASSLVWGGMAGNEQFF.

This chain connects TRBV27 to TRBJ1-1; unclear D gene. V gave up 4 bases and J gave up 4 bases, with 4 bases separating them. Germline V lookup: CDR1 MNHEY, CDR2 SMNVEV (reference sequence). The CDR3 spans 11 residues. CDR3: CASSSGTEAFF. The CDR3 nucleotides are TGTGCCAGCAGTTCCGGCACTGAAGCTTTCTTT.

This clone has only one observation. The rearrangement joins TRBV19 to TRBJ1-6; TRBD1 might be the D (6 bases). This CDR3 is 15 amino acids long. CDR1 LNHDA and CDR2 SQIVND come from the germline V gene (reference sequence). With 6 bases removed from V and 7 bases from J, the gap between germline ends came to 16 bases. In DNA form, the CDR3 reads TGTGCCAGTAGGATACAGGGTGTAGAGAATTCACCCCTCCACTTT. Translating it yields CASRIQGVENSPLHF.

The chain has TRBV15 and TRBJ2-7, with 9 bases aligning to TRBD1. V shed 3 bases and J 2 bases; nucleotides not matched to a gene: 5. CDR1 and CDR2 from the germline V gene are LNHNV and YYDKDF (reference sequence). CDR3 length: 15 amino acids. In DNA form, the CDR3 reads TGTGCCACCAGCAGGTCGGACAGGGGTACCTACGAGCAGTACTTC. The encoded protein is CATSRSDRGTYEQYF.

The chain carries TRBV2 and TRBJ2-3; the D is unclear. V lost 6 bases and J lost 3, with 13 bases in between. From germline, CDR1 is SNHLY and CDR2 FYNNEI. The CDR3 runs to 14 residues. The CDR3 loop reads CASSSDLLTDTQYF. In nucleotides, the CDR3 is TGTGCCAGCAGCTCTGACTTGTTAACAGATACGCAGTATTTT.

CDR3 in amino acids: CASSEARGAGGVNYGYTF. Here the CDR3 DNA reads TGTGCCAGCAGTGAAGCGCGGGGTGCAGGAGGTGTAAACTATGGCTACACCTTC. The chain uses TRBV2 and TRBJ1-2; no clear D gene. Per the germline V gene, CDR1 is SNHLY and CDR2 is FYNNEI. The CDR3 contains 18 residues. Trimming took off 0 bases at V and 2 bases at J, with 19 bases between the two ends.

The chain recombines TRBV5-1 with TRBJ2-2; 10 nucleotides line up with TRBD2. Unmatched junction bases numbered 5, after V lost 4 bases and J lost 2 bases. Germline assignment: CDR1 SGHRS and CDR2 YFSETQ. The CDR3 consists of 16 residues. The CDR3 protein is CASSRLAGGNTGELFF. CDR3 nucleotide sequence: TGCGCCAGCAGCCGGTTAGCGGGGGGCAACACCGGGGAGCTGTTTTTT.

J is TRBJ1-1 and V is TRBV6-1; no firm D call. There are 13 residues in the CDR3. Per the germline V gene, CDR1 is MNHNS and CDR2 is SASEGT. The ends were cut back, 8 bases at V and 1 base at J, with 11 bases in the middle. CDR3: CASGEKPNTEAFF. DNA of the CDR3: TGTGCCAGCGGGGAGAAACCGAACACTGAAGCTTTCTTT.

The CDR3 protein is CASRNGLAGRKETQYF. The CDR3 coding sequence is TGTGCCAGCAGGAACGGACTAGCGGGTAGAAAAGAGACCCAGTACTTC. The chain links TRBV7-6 to TRBJ2-5, with TRBD2 matching 11 bases. The CDR3 consists of 16 residues. V lost 6 bases to trimming and J lost 3 bases; unmatched junction nucleotides: 9. CDR1 SGHVS and CDR2 FNYEAQ come from the germline V gene.

This clone was counted between two and nine times. This chain joins TRBV10-2 and TRBJ2-2; 13 nucleotides agree with TRBD2. The CDR3 length is 14 residues. Germline assignment: CDR1 WSHSY and CDR2 SAAADI. J was trimmed by 3 bases and V by 11 bases; bases with no gene match: 3. The CDR3, as DNA: TGCGCCGGTACTAGCGGGAGGGACACCGGGGAGCTGTTTTTT. Its translation: CAGTSGRDTGELFF.

The CDR3 sequence is CASSLANPGVRSNTQYF. The CDR3 coding sequence is TGTGCCAGCAGCTTAGCAAACCCGGGAGTACGGTCAAATACGCAGTATTTT. The chain couples TRBV7-2 to TRBJ2-3, with D maybe TRBD2 (6 bases). This CDR3 has 17 residues. CDR1 is SGHTA, CDR2 FQGNSA, per germline. V was pared by 0 bases and J by 7 bases, with 20 bases between.